This T cell receptor beta chain was profiled in a study of response to subunit inactivated influenza vaccine. Study results and limitations: Few additional T cells are recruited per seasonal influenza vaccination, authors suggested.

TCRdb reprocessed the RT-PCR reads via MiXCR and lists one record per CDR3 protein. Of hundreds of thousands of distinct CDR3 sequences in the sample, around 11% are singletons; the top ten hold about 10%. This clonotype occurred a few times. Antigen: not known. CDR1 is SGHAT and CDR2 is FQDESV in the germline V gene (reference sequence). The CDR3 contains 18 residues. V lost 4 bases to trimming and J lost 0 bases, with 18 bases between them. This sample also appeared in a second study, on T cells expressing NK-cell markers. That source adds: Beta-chain TCR cDNA was generated via 5'RACE template switching with UMIs. Seropositivity for HCMV was found in seven of the eight sequenced donors, with one seronegative. Sorting in several experiments was restricted by an anti-gamma-delta TCR antibody to alpha-beta TCR T cells. Whether expanded NKG2C+ T cell clones were HCMV specific stayed uncertain.

The chain recombines TRBV11-1 with TRBJ2-2, with a weak D call TRBD1 (6 bases). The source is a man in his forties or fifties who received an inactivated influenza vaccine. The material was PBMCs from blood, obtained on the day of vaccination. The CDR3 here is CASSSPRQVDANTGELFF. For the CDR3, the DNA is TGTGCCAGCAGCTCCCCGAGACAGGTGGACGCGAACACCGGGGAGCTGTTTTTT.